A single sample gave rise to the 14 T cell receptor beta chains below, sequenced in a study of breast tumors, draining lymph nodes, adjacent tissues. Samples came from axillary lymph nodes draining the breast cancer. TCRdb reanalysed the multiplex PCR reads using MiXCR and keeps one entry per CDR3 protein. This repertoire shows hundreds of thousands of distinct CDR3 sequences, about 30% found once; its top ten account for 1.2% to 1.5%. Sequencing was done on a sample of axillary lymph node tissue. Receptors originate from a female donor with breast cancer. Some clones in this sample may be carry-over from other donors' samples.

This clonotype was seen a few times. The chain is built from TRBV24-1 and TRBJ1-1, with TRBD1 as a possible D gene (6 bases). With 3 bases removed from V and 8 bases from J, the gap between germline ends came to 9 bases. CDR1 KGHDR and CDR2 SFDVKD come from the germline V gene. The CDR3 runs to 12 residues. CDR3 DNA: TGTGCCACCAGTGATATCGGACAGGAAGCTTTCTTT. Protein: CATSDIGQEAFF.

As to this clonotype: A much larger clonotype is one base distant, so this may be a read error. This sequence joins TRBV20-1 and TRBJ2-7, with TRBD1 as a possible D gene (6 bases). Trimming shortened V by 2 bases and J by 6 bases, and 17 bases separated the two germline ends. The germline CDR1 and CDR2 sequences are DFQATT and SNEGSKA (reference sequence). The CDR3 runs 14 residues. The CDR3, as DNA: TGCAGTGCTAGAAGACAGGTTCGAGGGCCCGAGCAGTACTTC. It encodes CSARRQVRGPEQYF.

The sample holds many counts of this clonotype. The CDR3 protein is CASARGPRNQPQHF. DNA of the CDR3: TGTGCCAGCGCCAGGGGGCCTCGCAATCAGCCCCAGCATTTT. The V call is TRBV6-5, the J call TRBJ1-5; 8 bases agree with TRBD1. The CDR3 runs to 14 residues. Germline trimming cut 8 bases from V and 2 bases from J; bases unmatched to any gene: 5. Germline assignment: CDR1 MNHEY and CDR2 SVGAGI.

With regard to this clonotype: One end of the junction varies from germline; a read error may be responsible. V usage is TRBV5-1 and J usage is TRBJ2-5; TRBD1 is a possible D gene (5 bases). The CDR3 loop spans 15 amino acids. Germline V gene data show CDR1 as SGHRS and CDR2 as YFSETQ. CDR3 region: CASSLYRSLGETRYF. The DNA of the CDR3 is TGCGCCAGCAGCTTGTACAGGAGCTTAGGAGAGACCCGGTACTTC.

This clonotype was picked up many times. The chain carries TRBV20-1 and TRBJ2-5; TRBD1 aligns across 7 bases. The CDR3 has 18 amino acids. The germline CDR1 and CDR2 sequences are DFQATT and SNEGSKA (reference sequence). V trimming: 0 bases; J trimming: 2 bases; junction bases outside the gene matches: 15. The CDR3 nucleotides read TGCAGTGCTAGAGATGAGACAGGGCAGGCTAGGCAACAAGAGACCCAGTACTTC. Translating gives CSARDETGQARQQETQYF.

The table lists this clonotype with many counts. This chain joins TRBV9 and TRBJ2-3; no definite D call. V lost 4 bases and J lost 8, with 14 bases in between. The CDR3 is 13 amino acids. Germline CDR1 reads SGDLS; CDR2 reads YYNGEE. The CDR3 sequence: CASSSPEPATQYF. The CDR3 DNA is TGTGCCAGCAGCTCTCCAGAACCCGCTACGCAGTATTTT.

This clonotype was seen at least ten times. The V and J genes are TRBV20-1 and TRBJ2-5, with D tentatively TRBD2 (6 bases). Germline V CDR1 and CDR2: DFQATT, SNEGSKA (reference sequence). Deletions cut 5 bases from V and 2 bases from J, with 12 bases between. This CDR3 spans 13 amino acids. The CDR3, as DNA: TGCAGTGCTGGGGGAGGCAGTCAAGAGACCCAGTACTTC. Translation gives CSAGGGSQETQYF.

This clonotype was detected only a few times. V gene TRBV29-1 combines with J gene TRBJ1-1, with D perhaps matching TRBD1 (6 bases). The CDR3 covers 11 residues. Per germline, CDR1 SQVTM and CDR2 ANQGSEA. Deletions cut 6 bases from V and 11 bases from J, with 16 bases between. The CDR3 DNA sequence: TGCAGCGTAATCCAACAGGGAGGCGCTTTCTTT. Amino acid sequence: CSVIQQGGAFF.

This clonotype has at least ten counts. The rearrangement joins TRBV13 to TRBJ2-7, with 13 bases matching TRBD2. Losses at the gene ends were 4 bases for V and 0 bases for J; bases not matched to a gene: 3. The CDR3 spans 16 residues. Per germline, CDR1 PRHDT and CDR2 FYEKMQ (reference sequence). The CDR3 DNA follows: TGTGCCAGCAGCTCACGGACTAGCGGGAGCTCCTACGAGCAGTACTTC. This translates into CASSSRTSGSSYEQYF.

This clonotype occurred many times. V gene TRBV25-1 combines with J gene TRBJ2-5; D unresolved. The CDR3 is made up of 11 amino acids. V lost 2 bases and J 5 bases, leaving 3 bases between the germline ends. Germline assignment: CDR1 MGHDK and CDR2 SYGVNS. The CDR3 reads CASSEVETQYF. CDR3 DNA: TGTGCCAGCAGTGAAGTGGAGACCCAGTACTTC. The entire variable domain, with the rest obtained from reference TRBV25-1 and TRBJ2-5, is as follows: EADIYQTPRYLVIGTGKKITLECSQTMGHDKMYWYQQDPGMELHLIHYSYGVNSTEKGDLSSESTVSRIRTEHFPLTLESARPSHTSQYLCASSEVETQYFGPGTRLLVL.

This clonotype was observed many times. The chain employs TRBV11-2 and TRBJ2-1; 7 bases are shared with TRBD1. V was pared by 5 bases and J by 4 bases, with 8 bases of the junction left unmatched. The CDR3 is 15 amino acids. Germline CDR1 is SGHAT and CDR2 is FQNNGV. This chain's CDR3 is CASSRTGQEYNEQFF. CDR3 in DNA: TGTGCCAGCAGCCGTACTGGACAGGAATACAATGAGCAGTTCTTC.

This clonotype has at least ten counts. The chain joins TRBV5-1 to TRBJ2-2, with TRBD1 matching 7 bases. The germline CDR1 and CDR2 sequences are SGHRS and YFSETQ. Germline trimming cut 4 bases from V and 4 bases from J; bases unmatched to any gene: 10. The CDR3 is 16 amino acids. The CDR3 nucleotides read TGCGCCAGCAGCCCGAGGACAGGTGTAAGCACCGGGGAGCTGTTTTTT. It is translated as CASSPRTGVSTGELFF.

A few counts support this clonotype. A much bigger clone sits one base away, suggesting this may be a read error. This is likely a read error, given that the CDR3 carries no conserved phenylalanine or tryptophan at its end. This rearrangement joins TRBV20-1 to TRBJ2-1, with D maybe TRBD2 (5 bases). Trimming removed 5 bases from V and 2 bases from J, with 7 bases in between. This CDR3 contains 12 residues. CDR1 is DFQATT and CDR2 is SNEGSKA in the germline V gene (reference sequence). The CDR3 bases are TGCAGTGCTGAGGGTACCTACAATGAGCAGTTCCTC. This encodes CSAEGTYNEQFL.

This clonotype has ten or more counts. The chain carries TRBV4-1 and TRBJ2-7; 9 nucleotides line up with TRBD1. CDR3 length: 15 amino acids. V trimming: 0 bases; J trimming: 4 bases; junction bases outside the gene matches: 4. The germline gives CDR1 MGHRA, CDR2 YSYEKL. The CDR3 loop reads CASSQDPGQGYEQYF. As DNA, the CDR3 is TGCGCCAGCAGCCAAGACCCGGGACAGGGTTACGAGCAGTACTTC.